This TCR beta chain was profiled in a study of identical twins. TCRdb re-derived calls from the 5' RACE reads in MiXCR, one entry per CDR3 protein. The sample has 700,000 or so distinct CDR3 sequences, 8.6% seen once; the top ten hold roughly 0.9%. General observations from the study: Abundant cord blood beta clonotypes carried fewer insertions; memory repertoires showed none.

Every sampled donor was Caucasian and healthy. This clonotype was counted at least ten times. What it binds is not known. These data are also associated with another study on yellow fever vaccine responses in identical twins.

The sequenced material came from PBMCs. The TCR comes from a woman under 30 in good health.

In DNA form, the CDR3 reads TGTGCCAGCACCCGTCTTAACACCGGGGAGCTGTTTTTT. The encoded protein is CASTRLNTGELFF. The rearrangement joins TRBV12-3 or TRBV12-4 to TRBJ2-2; D not certain. V was trimmed by 7 bases and J by 2 bases, leaving 8 bases between them. The CDR3 extends over 13 amino acids.